This TCR beta chain was captured in a study of T cells in localized non-small cell lung cancer. On this clone: Its target is not known.

Findings of the study overall: Appearing in adjacent lung were a median approximately 50 of the top 100 tumor clones. Prolonged overall survival went with higher T cell density in the blood. Uninvolved adjacent lung had the highest recorded T cell clonality, with tumor below it. One tumor region alone was sequenced, and heterogeneity therefore remains possible.

Germline V CDR1 and CDR2: SNHLY, FYNNEI. The CDR3 loop spans 13 amino acids. V was shortened by 4 bases and J by 8 bases, with 11 bases between the two germline ends. Repertoires were generated with immunoSEQ multiplex PCR, while TCRdb's copy carries only in-frame clones and drops some. The sample records fewer than 35,000 clones, 90% to 95% being singletons. The specimen comprised PBMCs, sampled before any cancer treatment. The receptor was isolated from a man aged 40 to 69 with stage II lung adenocarcinoma. The V gene is TRBV2, the J gene TRBJ1-4; D is perhaps TRBD1 (5 bases). Written as DNA, the CDR3 is TGTGCCAGCAGTGGTGATAGGGGAGAAAAACTGTTTTTT. Amino acids: CASSGDRGEKLFF.